This T cell receptor (beta chain) derives from a study of OX40 agonist ivuxolimab in advanced cancers. Study outcomes and limitations: Determination of antigen specificity was not performed for the expanded peripheral T cells.

This clone rates as medium-sized. The target antigen is unknown. Sequencing used immunoSEQ multiplex PCR; TCRdb keeps in-frame clones, though not all of them. The table shows 28,000 or so clones, with 75% to 85% occurring only once. The CDR3 has 16 amino acids. Germline CDR1 is SEHNR and CDR2 is FQNEAQ (reference sequence). V gave up 5 bases and J gave up 4 bases; unmatched junction bases: 10. The V call is TRBV7-9, the J call TRBJ1-3; 8 bases fit TRBD1. Sequenced material: CD4+ or CD8+ T cells sorted from blood, taken in a trial of the OX40 agonist ivuxolimab. The TCR was taken from an adult with an advanced solid tumor such as melanoma, head and neck, liver or kidney cancer. CDR3 bases: TGTGCCAGCAGCCCTCCTCAGGGGGCGGGAGGAAACACCATATATTTT. As protein: CASSPPQGAGGNTIYF.